This TCR beta chain was identified in a study of graft-versus-host responses after intestinal transplantation. Whole-study results and caveats: GvH clones occurred in recipient marrow; some first appeared in ileum or blood. Declining HvG levels early post-transplant were linked to peak circulating GvH clone levels.

The CDR3 has 18 amino acids. V shed 0 bases, J shed 8 bases, and the junction held 13 bases outside the gene matches. The germline CDR1 and CDR2 sequences are MGHRA and YSYEKL. Processed graft tissue released its intraepithelial and lamina propria lymphocytes. The assay was immunoSEQ multiplex PCR, and TCRdb's table has in-frame clones only and misses some. The sample has almost 30,000 clones, about three quarters seen once. A remark on this clone: Its antigen remains unidentified.

This TCR was recovered from a human patient who received an intestinal transplant, so some T cells may come from the graft donor. V usage is TRBV4-1 and J usage is TRBJ2-1, with 10 bases matching TRBD2. The material was ileum tissue, obtained 98 days after intestinal transplantation. The CDR3 sequence: CASSQDSASGGLGDEQFF. The CDR3 DNA is TGCGCCAGCAGCCAAGATTCGGCTAGCGGGGGTTTGGGGGATGAGCAGTTCTTC.